The present TCR beta chain was sequenced within a study of T cells in Graves' hyperthyroidism and ophthalmopathy. Across the study: Peripheral blood was taken when the disease was first diagnosed, before any treatment began. Regarding the study as a whole: Also found in blood were most expanded thyroid clonotypes above 0.001.

Template material for amplifying TCR beta CDR3 regions consisted of RNA transcripts. HTBI primers were used for first-round RT-PCR of the TCR CDR3. TCRdb reprocessed the multiplex PCR reads with MiXCR, giving one entry per CDR3 protein. This sample has around 260,000 distinct CDR3 sequences, with 25% found just once. The V gene end was trimmed by 6 bases and the J gene end by 3 bases; junction bases not matched to a gene: 4. The CDR3 covers 14 residues. Comments on this clonotype: Its specificity is not known.

The PBMCs studied were ones that came from about 10 ml fresh peripheral blood. This TCR came from a man aged 40-49 years with Graves' hyperthyroidism that later progressed to Graves' ophthalmopathy. The chain is built from TRBV12-3 or TRBV12-4 and TRBJ1-5, with 8 bases identical to TRBD1. Sequenced: blood. The CDR3 region is CASRPGGINQPQHF. The DNA of the CDR3 is TGTGCCAGCAGACCAGGGGGCATCAATCAGCCCCAGCATTTT.